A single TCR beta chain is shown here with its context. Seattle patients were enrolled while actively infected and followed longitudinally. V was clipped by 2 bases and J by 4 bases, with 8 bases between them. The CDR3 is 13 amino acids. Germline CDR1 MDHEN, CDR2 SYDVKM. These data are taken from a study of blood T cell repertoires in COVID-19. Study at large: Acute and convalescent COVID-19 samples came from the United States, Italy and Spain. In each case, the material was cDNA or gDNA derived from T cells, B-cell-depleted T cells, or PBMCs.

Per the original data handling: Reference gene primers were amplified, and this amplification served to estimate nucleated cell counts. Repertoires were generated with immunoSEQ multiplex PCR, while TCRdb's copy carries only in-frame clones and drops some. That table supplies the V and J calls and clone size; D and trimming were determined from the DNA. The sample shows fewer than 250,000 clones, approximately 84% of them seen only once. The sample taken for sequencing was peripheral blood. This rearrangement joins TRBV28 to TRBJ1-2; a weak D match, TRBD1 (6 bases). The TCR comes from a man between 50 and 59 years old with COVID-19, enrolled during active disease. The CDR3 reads CASSLTGTYGYTF. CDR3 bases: TGTGCCAGCAGTTTAACAGGGACCTATGGCTACACCTTC.